A single sample is the source of the 24 T cell receptor beta chains below, sequenced in a study of T cell repertoires in cytomegalovirus infection. Each CDR3 protein is one row after TCRdb ran MiXCR on the reads. Of approximately 110,000 distinct CDR3 sequences listed, around 30% are singletons. These receptors' antigens are unknown. Sequenced here: CD8+ T cells from cultured PBMCs, sampled from culture after CMV antigen stimulation. These TCRs come from a human donor in good health (CMV status not recorded). Some clones in this sample may be carry-over from other donors' samples.

The V and J genes are TRBV28 and TRBJ1-6; D is undetermined. This CDR3 is 14 amino acids long. CDR1 and CDR2 (germline): MDHEN, SYDVKM. V lost 6 bases and J 14 bases, leaving 20 bases between the germline ends. CDR3 nucleotides: TGTGCCAGCAGCGAAGTCTCCTTCAAGGACTCCCTCCACTTT. Amino acids: CASSEVSFKDSLHF.

This clonotype was counted a few times. The chain links TRBV15 to TRBJ2-3; 11 nucleotides align to TRBD2. The CDR3 length is 15 residues. After removal of 4 bases from V and 5 bases from J, the junction contained 5 bases not matched to a gene. Germline V lookup: CDR1 LNHNV, CDR2 YYDKDF (reference sequence). The CDR3 nucleotides read TGTGCCACCAGCACACTAGCGGGGGAAGGAGATACGCAGTATTTT. Translating gives CATSTLAGEGDTQYF.

The V gene is TRBV20-1, the J gene TRBJ2-7; D is uncertain. Looked up from germline, CDR1 is DFQATT and CDR2 is SNEGSKA (reference sequence). CDR3 length: 16 amino acids. V dropped 0 bases and J dropped 3 bases, with 18 bases sitting between them. The CDR3 protein is CSARDRHGGHLYEQYF. Written as DNA, the CDR3 is TGCAGTGCTAGAGATAGGCACGGTGGTCACCTCTACGAGCAGTACTTC.

The chain joins TRBV6-5 to TRBJ2-2, with a possible D match to TRBD1 (6 bases). CDR3 length: 15 residues. Germline assignment: CDR1 MNHEY and CDR2 SVGAGI. Trimming left V 3 bases short and J 2 bases short, with 10 bases between. CDR3 coding DNA: TGTGCCAGCAGTTATAGGACAGATAACACCGGGGAGCTGTTTTTT. It specifies CASSYRTDNTGELFF.

The rearrangement joins TRBV5-4 to TRBJ2-1; a weak D match, TRBD2 (6 bases). The CDR3 consists of 17 residues. Germline V CDR1 and CDR2: SGHNT, YYREEE (reference sequence). V was shortened by 4 bases and J by 2 bases, with 19 bases between the two germline ends. In DNA form, the CDR3 reads TGTGCCAGCAGCCCCGAGGCGGCGGGGTCTACCTACAATGAGCAGTTCTTC. Translating gives CASSPEAAGSTYNEQFF.

V usage is TRBV4-3 and J usage is TRBJ1-5; D perhaps matches TRBD1 (5 bases). CDR1 is LGHNA and CDR2 is YSLEER in the germline V gene. The CDR3 totals 15 residues. Trimming cost V 0 bases and J 4 bases, with 10 bases left between them. The CDR3 protein is CASSQDRQRNQPQHF. The CDR3 DNA is TGCGCCAGCAGCCAAGATCGACAGCGAAATCAGCCCCAGCATTTT.

This clonotype was observed a few times. The chain uses TRBV12-3 or TRBV12-4 and TRBJ1-3; unclear D gene. The ends were cut back, 2 bases at V and 2 bases at J, with 10 bases in the middle. This CDR3 is 15 amino acids long. CDR3 loop: CASSLNTAAGNTIYF. CDR3 DNA: TGTGCCAGCAGTTTAAATACTGCGGCTGGAAACACCATATATTTT.

This clonotype has a single count. The chain is built from TRBV14 and TRBJ2-5; TRBD2 is a possible D gene (6 bases). Germline CDR1 is SGHDN and CDR2 is FVKESK. Deletions cut 1 base from V and 2 bases from J, with 14 bases between. The CDR3 has 16 amino acids. DNA of the CDR3: TGTGCCAGCAGCCAAGTTACAGGAGGGGTACAAGAGACCCAGTACTTC. This codes for CASSQVTGGVQETQYF.

Remarks on this clonotype: Possible read error: a much larger clone is one base away. No conserved phenylalanine or tryptophan ends this CDR3, so it is likely a read error. V and J are TRBV12-3 or TRBV12-4 and TRBJ1-2; TRBD1 might be the D (5 bases). The CDR3 extends over 12 amino acids. V was shortened by 6 bases and J by 5 bases, with 10 bases between the two germline ends. The CDR3 sequence is CASSLGEYGYTL. The CDR3 nucleotides are TGTGCCAGCAGCCTGGGGGAGTATGGCTACACCCTC.

The rearrangement links TRBV6-1 to TRBJ1-6, with D perhaps TRBD1 (5 bases). The length of the CDR3 is 14 residues. The V end was cut by 2 bases, the J end by 12 bases, with 14 bases between. CDR1 and CDR2 (germline): MNHNS, SASEGT. The CDR3 DNA reads as TGTGCCAGCAGTGAACCGGGACGGATTCGACCCCTCCACTTT. Translated, it gives CASSEPGRIRPLHF.

This clonotype was seen repeatedly, ten times or more. The chain recombines TRBV7-8 with TRBJ1-4; D is ambiguous. The CDR3 spans 17 residues. The germline gives CDR1 SGHVS, CDR2 FQNEAQ. The V end lost 2 bases, the J end lost 0 bases, and 13 bases lay between the germline ends. The CDR3 loop reads CASSLWPYQPTNEKLFF. CDR3 in DNA: TGTGCCAGCAGCTTATGGCCGTATCAACCAACTAATGAAAAACTGTTTTTT. Supplemented by reference TRBV7-8 and TRBJ1-4, the full variable domain reads GAGVSQSPRYKVAKRGQDVALRCDPISGHVSLFWYQQALGQGPEFLTYFQNEAQLDKSGLPSDRFFAERPEGSVSTLKIQRTQQEDSAVYLCASSLWPYQPTNEKLFFGSGTQLSVL.

The chain joins TRBV11-2 to TRBJ2-1; 7 bases line up with TRBD2. V trimming: 5 bases; J trimming: 0 bases; junction bases outside the gene matches: 10. Germline V lookup: CDR1 SGHAT, CDR2 FQNNGV. This CDR3 has 17 amino acids. DNA for the CDR3: TGTGCCAGCAGCAGAAACGGGGGGTCGAGCTCCTACAATGAGCAGTTCTTC. Translation: CASSRNGGSSSYNEQFF.

The V and J genes are TRBV4-1 and TRBJ2-3; 9 bases line up with TRBD2. CDR3 length: 16 amino acids. Germline V CDR1 and CDR2: MGHRA, YSYEKL. V trimming: 0 bases; J trimming: 6 bases; junction bases outside the gene matches: 7. The CDR3 spells CASSQEPSGDLDTQYF. In DNA, the CDR3 is TGCGCCAGCAGCCAAGAACCTAGCGGGGATCTTGATACGCAGTATTTT.

This clonotype was counted many times. The J gene is TRBJ1-5, the V gene TRBV7-2; D is ambiguous. This CDR3 region has 14 residues. Per germline, CDR1 SGHTA and CDR2 FQGNSA. V gave up 0 bases and J gave up 5 bases, with 8 bases separating them. DNA for the CDR3: TGTGCCAGCAGCTTAGCAGGGATCGATCAGCCCCAGCATTTT. Protein product: CASSLAGIDQPQHF.

There are a few counts of this clonotype. The genes are TRBV6-1 and TRBJ1-5; D is unresolved. V was clipped by 2 bases and J by 2 bases, with 10 bases between them. CDR1 MNHNS and CDR2 SASEGT come from the germline V gene. The CDR3 totals 15 residues. In nucleotides, the CDR3 is TGTGCCAGCAGTGAACTGACTATTCGCAATCAGCCCCAGCATTTT. It codes for CASSELTIRNQPQHF.

The chain carries TRBV7-4 and TRBJ2-3; 7 nucleotides line up with TRBD1. The CDR3 length is 16 residues. Germline-derived CDR1 and CDR2 are SGHVT and SQSDAQ. Trimming at V came to 5 bases and at J to 3 bases, leaving 11 bases not matched to a gene. The CDR3 protein is CASSPATGMATDTQYF. CDR3 in DNA: TGTGCCAGCAGCCCTGCGACAGGGATGGCTACAGATACGCAGTATTTT. Full variable domain (rest looked up from reference TRBV7-4 and TRBJ2-3): GAGVSQSPRYKVAKRGRDVALRCDSISGHVTLYWYRQTLGQGSEVLTYSQSDAQRDKSGRPSGRFSAERPERSVSTLKIQRTEQGDSAVYLCASSPATGMATDTQYFGPGTRLTVL.

In its sample, this clonotype was seen a few times. The gene calls are TRBV6-2 or TRBV6-3 and TRBJ1-6; 7 positions match TRBD1. This CDR3 is built from 16 residues. J gave up 3 bases and V 7 bases, and 9 bases lay outside the gene matches. Looked up from germline, CDR1 is MNHEY and CDR2 is SVGEGT. The CDR3 here is CASTDGQVVYNSPLHF. The DNA for the CDR3 is TGTGCCAGCACCGACGGACAGGTCGTCTATAATTCACCCCTCCACTTT.

This clonotype was recorded a few times. The J gene is TRBJ2-1, the V gene TRBV6-6; no clear D. The V gene's germline CDR1 is MNHNY and CDR2 SVGAGI (reference sequence). CDR3 length: 16 residues. V was shortened by 0 bases and J by 5 bases, with 14 bases between the two germline ends. In DNA form, the CDR3 reads TGTGCCAGCAGTTACTCGATTGGCGGTAAGAACAATGAGCAGTTCTTC. It yields the protein CASSYSIGGKNNEQFF.

This chain connects TRBV4-1 to TRBJ2-3; no clear D gene. The germline CDR1 and CDR2 sequences are MGHRA and YSYEKL. The CDR3 is 16 residues long. V gave up 0 bases and J gave up 4 bases, with 14 bases separating them. The CDR3 DNA reads TGCGCCAGCAGCCAAGAATCCAGCCTTAGGGCAGATACGCAGTATTTT. Translating gives CASSQESSLRADTQYF.

This rearrangement joins TRBV5-1 to TRBJ2-2; the D gene is possibly TRBD1 (6 bases). This CDR3 is 16 amino acids long. V was pared by 3 bases and J by 4 bases, with 16 bases between. The V gene's germline CDR1 is SGHRS and CDR2 YFSETQ. The CDR3 region has the DNA TGCGCCAGCAGCTCCACAGGGCTACGGGGCACCGGGGAGCTGTTTTTT. It is translated as CASSSTGLRGTGELFF.

This clonotype appeared many times. The chain recombines TRBV11-2 with TRBJ2-1; TRBD2 aligns across 8 bases. Trimming at V came to 8 bases and at J to 0 bases, leaving 12 bases not matched to a gene. CDR3 length: 17 residues. The germline gives CDR1 SGHAT, CDR2 FQNNGV. The CDR3 is CASSLTIGTSSYNEQFF. CDR3 bases: TGTGCCAGCTCCCTTACTATAGGGACTAGCTCCTACAATGAGCAGTTCTTC. Full variable domain (rest looked up from reference TRBV11-2 and TRBJ2-1): EAGVAQSPRYKIIEKRQSVAFWCNPISGHATLYWYQQILGQGPKLLIQFQNNGVVDDSQLPKDRFSAERLKGVDSTLKIQPAKLEDSAVYLCASSLTIGTSSYNEQFFGPGTRLTVL.

The J gene is TRBJ1-2, the V gene TRBV7-2; D is unclear. Germline V gene data show CDR1 as SGHTA and CDR2 as FQGNSA. The ends were cut back, 10 bases at V and 6 bases at J, with 27 bases in the middle. The length of the CDR3 is 16 residues. The CDR3 region has the DNA TGTGCCAACATCGGGCGTCCCGATGAAGTTTGGAATGGCTACACCTTC. Residues: CANIGRPDEVWNGYTF.

The chain uses TRBV5-4 and TRBJ2-7, with D maybe TRBD2 (5 bases). Trimming removed 2 bases from V and 4 bases from J, with 10 bases in between. Germline assignment: CDR1 SGHNT and CDR2 YYREEE (reference sequence). The CDR3 contains 13 residues. The DNA for the CDR3 is TGTGCCAGCAGCTTCGGGAATACGTACGAGCAGTACTTC. Protein: CASSFGNTYEQYF.

This clonotype turned up a few times. The gene calls are TRBV6-5 and TRBJ2-1, with D hard to call. CDR1 is MNHEY, CDR2 SVGAGI, per germline. V was shortened by 7 bases and J by 4 bases, with 17 bases between the two germline ends. This CDR3 spans 15 amino acids. The chain's CDR3 is CASNPGPGEYNEQFF. In DNA form, the CDR3 reads TGTGCCAGCAACCCCGGGCCAGGAGAATACAATGAGCAGTTCTTC.